This TCR beta chain is drawn from a study of shared clonotypes between healthy human individuals. Method: immunoSEQ multiplex PCR; TCRdb's copy keeps in-frame clones and lacks some. The profile covers fewer than 600,000 clones, with roughly 83% appearing a single time and over 10% taken by the ten largest. Per the germline V gene, CDR1 is MDHEN and CDR2 is SYDVKM. The CDR3 covers 12 residues. Worth noting for this clone: At one boundary the junction diverges from the germline segment, which might be a read error.

This clonotype was obtained from a woman between 40 and 55 years old in good health. Some clones in this sample may be carry-over from other donors' samples. This chain links TRBV28 with TRBJ2-3, with 7 nucleotides matching TRBD1. Sequenced: PBMCs. The CDR3 protein is CASNFGTALLHF. The DNA for the CDR3 is TGTGCCAGCAACTTTGGGACAGCCCTTCTCCATTTT.